This TCR beta chain stems from a study of CD8+CD57+ T cells in acquired aplastic anemia. Background on the study: About 3 ug was the average amount of DNA from sorted CD4+ and CD8+ cells.

Note on this clonotype: The antigen is undetermined.

Broader study findings: Levels of CD8+ Simpson's diversity were not significantly distinct in patients versus controls.

Profiling that covered TCR beta VDJ and CDR3 relied on genomic DNA as its template. TCRdb reprocessed the reads via MiXCR and lists one record per CDR3 protein. The top ten hold around 17% of the sample, which has about 58,000 distinct CDR3 sequences, roughly three fifths seen once. Sequencing involved patients with CD8+CD57+ cell expansion previously shown by flow cytometry. Patients had undergone no therapy by the time their blood was sampled. Germline loops: CDR1 ENHRY, CDR2 SYGVKD. The V end was cut by 2 bases, the J end by 4 bases, with 8 bases between. The CDR3 loop spans 13 amino acids. The gene calls are TRBV10-3 and TRBJ1-2, with D perhaps TRBD1 (5 bases). This TCR was recovered from a human donor with aplastic anemia. The source material was sorted CD4+, CD8+, or CD8+CD57+ T cells (not recorded which) from PBMCs. Here the CDR3 reads CAISEAGIYGYTF. CDR3 bases: TGTGCCATCAGTGAGGCAGGGATCTATGGCTACACCTTC.